Listed here are 9 T cell receptor beta chains from one sample, sequenced in a study of glioma-infiltrating T cells. The iRepertoire nested amplicon-rescue multiplex PCR amplified TCR alpha and beta CDR3s from RNA. Each CDR3 protein gets one entry after TCRdb re-called the multiplex PCR reads with MiXCR. The sample includes 170,000 or so distinct CDR3 sequences, around 45% seen only once; the top ten take around 5.2%. The sequencing input was glioma tissue, nonneoplastic brain tissue, or PBMCs (not recorded which). These receptors were obtained from a human donor with low-grade glioma or glioblastoma, undergoing nonglioma brain surgery, or in good health (not recorded which).

The genes are TRBV2 and TRBJ2-3; D might be TRBD1 or TRBD2, each matching 6 bases. CDR3 size: 14 residues. V shed 7 bases and J shed 6 bases, with 17 bases lying between them. Germline CDR1 SNHLY, CDR2 FYNNEI. CDR3 sequence: CASTRRGPSDTQYF. The CDR3 DNA sequence: TGTGCCAGCACTCGCCGGGGGCCGTCGGATACGCAGTATTTT.

With regard to this clonotype: With a much larger clone just one base away, this may be a read error. This sequence joins TRBV28 and TRBJ1-4, with D possibly being TRBD1 (5 bases). The CDR3 runs to 14 residues. With 7 bases removed from V and 0 bases from J, the gap between germline ends came to 9 bases. Germline CDR1 MDHEN, CDR2 SYDVKM. The CDR3 protein is CASMRTTTNEKLFF. Here the CDR3 DNA reads TGTGCCAGCATGCGGACAACAACTAATGAAAAACTGTTTTTT.

This clonotype was found a few times. The chain couples TRBV14 to TRBJ1-1; 7 bases are shared with TRBD1. The CDR3 contains 16 residues. The J segment lost 4 bases and the V segment lost 1 base, leaving 9 bases of the junction unmatched. Germline CDR1 reads SGHDN; CDR2 reads FVKESK. The CDR3 here is CASSQGSGGLGTEAFF. CDR3 nucleotides: TGTGCCAGCAGCCAAGGATCAGGGGGTTTGGGCACTGAAGCTTTCTTT.

Only a few counts were recorded for this clonotype. The V call is TRBV6-1, the J call TRBJ2-3, with 13 bases matching TRBD2. Germline CDR1 MNHNS, CDR2 SASEGT. V gave up 5 bases and J gave up 4 bases; unmatched junction bases: 6. There are 16 residues in the CDR3. CDR3 DNA: TGTGCCAGCAGTCTCGCTACTAGCGGGAGGGCAGATACGCAGTATTTT. Amino acid sequence: CASSLATSGRADTQYF.

In this sample, this clonotype turned up many times. This chain links TRBV20-1 with TRBJ2-3; 10 positions match TRBD2. This CDR3 region has 16 residues. Germline V gives CDR1 DFQATT, CDR2 SNEGSKA (reference sequence). Trimming at V came to 2 bases and at J to 3 bases, leaving 8 bases not matched to a gene. The CDR3 nucleotides are TGCAGTGCTAGACCTCTCCTAGCGGGAGAAACAGATACGCAGTATTTT. Encoded protein: CSARPLLAGETDTQYF.

This clonotype was seen only a few times. The chain couples TRBV2 to TRBJ1-2; the match to TRBD1 covers 8 bases. The CDR3 has 13 amino acids. J was trimmed by 5 bases and V by 6 bases; bases with no gene match: 5. Per germline, CDR1 SNHLY and CDR2 FYNNEI. Here the CDR3 reads CASRTGEDYGYTF. DNA of the CDR3: TGTGCCAGCAGGACAGGGGAAGATTATGGCTACACCTTC.

With regard to this clonotype: A much larger clone differs from this one at a single base, so this may be a read error. This sequence joins TRBV25-1 and TRBJ2-7; 10 nucleotides align to TRBD2. V shed 6 bases and J 0 bases; nucleotides not matched to a gene: 8. The length of the CDR3 is 16 residues. Germline assignment: CDR1 MGHDK and CDR2 SYGVNS. For the CDR3, the DNA is TGTGCCAGCAGCGAAGTCTCTAGCGGGGGCTCCTACGAGCAGTACTTC. Translating gives CASSEVSSGGSYEQYF.

On this clonotype itself: A read error is possible here, since a much larger clone lies one base away. The chain links TRBV20-1 to TRBJ1-2; no firm D call. CDR3 length equals 15 residues. Trimming stripped 5 bases from V and 12 bases from J, with 28 bases between. Germline loops: CDR1 DFQATT, CDR2 SNEGSKA (reference sequence). The CDR3 sequence: CSALTSGDPIKGHTF. The DNA for the CDR3 is TGCAGTGCTCTGACGAGTGGAGACCCAATTAAAGGCCACACCTTC.

Of note for this clonotype: At one end, the junction sequence differs from germline, possibly due to a read error. The chain carries TRBV2 and TRBJ2-5; D remains ambiguous. CDR3 length: 16 amino acids. The germline V gene encodes CDR1 SNHLY and CDR2 FYNNEI. The chain's CDR3 is CASSERVSLVLQTHYF. In nucleotides, the CDR3 is TGTGCCAGCAGTGAACGTGTCAGCCTGGTGCTACAGACCCATTACTTC.